The present T cell receptor (beta chain) was sequenced within a study of blood T cell repertoires in COVID-19. Authors' data handling: From reference gene primer amplification, estimates of nucleated cell counts were derived. The table came from immunoSEQ multiplex PCR; TCRdb's copy has only in-frame clones and leaves some out. V and J calls and clone size come straight from that table; D and trimming were deduced from the DNA. Of some 200,000 clones in the sample, about 85% were seen once. Of note for this clone: The same CDR3 is also encoded by other DNA sequences in this sample.

The CDR3 has 15 amino acids. Germline CDR1 is SGHTA and CDR2 is FQGTGA. V lost 2 bases to trimming and J lost 5 bases; unmatched junction nucleotides: 2. The sequenced sample was peripheral blood. This clonotype was obtained from a woman aged 55-75 years who had recovered from COVID-19. The V call is TRBV7-3, the J call TRBJ2-1; 11 nucleotides agree with TRBD2. The CDR3 reads CASSLLAGGNNEQFF. The CDR3 region has the DNA TGTGCCAGCAGCTTACTAGCGGGGGGCAACAATGAGCAGTTCTTC.